This paragraph covers one T cell receptor beta chain sequence. Its antigen is still unknown. No base qualities exist here, and no much larger clone lies one base off it. The immunoSEQ Assay was the method used to sequence TCRbeta CDR3 regions. After extraction, genomic DNA underwent amplification by bias-controlled multiplex PCR, followed by high-throughput sequencing. Per the original workflow: To quantify the absolute abundance of each unique TCRbeta CDR3 region, sequences were collapsed and filtered. Usable DNA was measured by amplifying reference genes present in all nucleated cells, and TCRbeta template counts were normalized to that usable DNA to estimate T cell fraction. Repertoire TCRs were annotated as SARS-CoV-2-specific by exact matching of V gene, CDR3 amino acid sequence and J gene to a known reactive TCR set. The reference SARS-CoV-2 TCR set came from MIRA and was filtered for enrichment in COVID-19-positive ImmuneCODE repertoires, removing public or cross-reactive TCRs. Using the MIRA antigens, annotated TCRs were further analysed by specific ORF or by position within an ORF. Breadth was defined as annotated unique rearrangements over total unique productive rearrangements; depth was the summed frequency of those rearrangements. Two-sided Wilcoxon rank-sum tests were applied when comparing TCR breadth between groups. TCRdb holds this immuneACCESS table with in-frame rearrangements only. Some clones are missing; in checked studies, unresolved V genes explain under half, and the rest has no known cause. V, J and clone size were drawn from that table, and D and trimming were deduced from the DNA. The sample profile shows 380,000 or so clones; roughly 80% of them were found once. The ten most abundant clones make up approximately 7% of the sample.

CDR1 and CDR2 are read off the germline V gene (reference sequence) as SEHNR and FQNEAQ. V loses 4 bases at its end and J loses 7 bases; junction bases beyond the gene matches: 6. There are 14 amino acids in the CDR3, from cysteine to phenylalanine inclusive. Only the CDR3 DNA is retained, 42 bases long and in frame from the first base. The meaning of the sample's treatment or condition label: about 20 received Ad26.COV2.S at low or high dose, single or two shots; about 5 received placebo; per-sample allocation not given. Repertoires of vaccine and placebo recipients were sequenced from samples collected on day 63 after the first injection. Between 29 July and 7 August 2020, Cohort 1b enrolled some 25 adults aged 18-55 years at one site in Boston, USA. As a vaccine, Ad26.COV2.S was a replication-incompetent adenovirus type 26 vector that expressed a prefusion-stabilized SARS-CoV-2 spike protein derived from the original Wuhan strain.

The sample belongs to a study of Ad26.COV2.S vaccination and SARS-CoV-2 variants (dated by TCRdb to the early 2020s). For the wider study: Vaccine-arm donors came from COV1001, a multicentre, randomized, double-blind, placebo-controlled phase I-IIa trial of Ad26.COV2.S in healthy adults. TCRbeta repertoire sequencing served as the tool for gauging how specific and how broad the SARS-CoV-2-reactive T cell receptors were following Ad26.COV2.S vaccination. Ad26.COV2.S was given intramuscularly at 5x10^10 or 1x10^11 viral particles, as a single shot or as two shots 56 days apart. Participants in the trial were split at random into five groups of five each, receiving low-dose or high-dose Ad26.COV2.S once or twice, or else placebo on both occasions. Blinding of investigators to trial group allocation was maintained during experiments and outcome assessment. The TCR-sequenced set comprised about 32 samples: around 20 Ad26.COV2.S vaccine recipients, 5 placebo recipients and 8 SARS-CoV-2 convalescent individuals.

The full study reports these points: Vaccine and placebo recipients had similar non-spike TCR breadth, a finding consistent with the vaccine containing only spike. The study was not powered to compare responses between vaccine doses or regimens. It was noted by the authors that total T cell responses may have been underestimated by the TCR breadth and depth analyses. Compared with placebo recipients, Ad26.COV2.S recipients showed higher spike-specific TCR breadth (P = 0.0014). After vaccination, spike-specific CD8+ and CD4+ T cell responses were reported to show substantial breadth.

The origin of this receptor is a person between 18 and 65 years old who received the Ad26.COV2.S COVID-19 vaccine or a placebo. The receptor chain draws on TRBV7-9 and TRBJ2-1; TRBD2 matches 8 bases in the middle. The sample consisted of peripheral blood, taken in a trial of Ad26.COV2.S vaccine versus placebo. The CDR3 sequence is CASSYSSGSNEQFF. The DNA sequence reads TGTGCCAGCAGCTACTCTAGCGGGTCTAATGAGCAGTTCTTC. Here the CDR3 is joined to the reference TRBV7-9 and TRBJ2-1 genes, and the full variable domain is: DTGVSQNPRHKITKRGQNVTFRCDPISEHNRLYWYRQTLGQGPEFLTYFQNEAQLEKSRLLSDRFSAERPKGSFSTLEIQRTEQGDSAMYLCASSYSSGSNEQFFGPGTRLTVL.